These 20 T cell receptor beta chains were all obtained from the same sample, sequenced in a study of radiotherapy plus CTLA-4 blockade in lung cancer. The assay was immunoSEQ multiplex PCR, and TCRdb's table has in-frame clones only and misses some. The repertoire includes tens of thousands of clones, 70% to 75% of them detected once, and around 4.5% sits in the top ten. Sequences were derived from peripheral blood, sampled from a patient treated with radiotherapy plus ipilimumab. Every receptor here comes from a human donor with non-small cell lung cancer whose response to radiotherapy plus ipilimumab could not be evaluated.

The chain uses TRBV18 and TRBJ2-1, with TRBD2 identical over 14 bases. Germline V gives CDR1 KGHSH, CDR2 LQKENI. This CDR3 is 16 amino acids long. V was clipped by 6 bases and J by 9 bases; unmatched bases: 10. CDR3 in amino acids: CASSLGLAGGRSEQFF. CDR3 sequence (DNA): TGTGCCAGCTCCCTCGGACTAGCGGGAGGTCGTTCTGAGCAGTTCTTC.

This clone was observed a few times. V is TRBV6-6 and J is TRBJ1-1; tentatively, D is TRBD1 (5 bases). Trimming stripped 0 bases from V and 0 bases from J, with 8 bases between. The CDR3 sequence is 15 residues long. Germline-derived CDR1 and CDR2 are MNHNY and SVGAGI (reference sequence). The CDR3 nucleotides read TGTGCCAGCAGTTACTCCAGGACATTGAACACTGAAGCTTTCTTT. Its protein is CASSYSRTLNTEAFF.

The rearrangement uses TRBV5-1 and TRBJ1-6; tentative D call: TRBD1 (5 bases). This CDR3 spans 15 amino acids. Between the trimmed V and J ends, which lost 0 bases and 6 bases, there was a span of 10 bases. CDR1 and CDR2 (germline): SGHRS, YFSETQ. The CDR3 coding sequence is TGCGCCAGCAGCTTGGGTCCCAGGGCTAATTCACCCCTCCACTTT. Encoded protein: CASSLGPRANSPLHF.

The chain couples TRBV9 to TRBJ2-3; 7 bases match TRBD2. V shed 0 bases and J 6 bases; nucleotides not matched to a gene: 4. The V gene's germline CDR1 is SGDLS and CDR2 YYNGEE. The CDR3 is 14 amino acids. CDR3 region: CASSVGQRGDTQYF. The CDR3 DNA sequence: TGTGCCAGCAGCGTAGGCCAGCGGGGCGATACGCAGTATTTT.

This clone was found once. V gene TRBV5-1 combines with J gene TRBJ2-5, with 12 nucleotides matching TRBD2. The CDR3 has 21 residues. CDR1 and CDR2 from the germline V gene are SGHRS and YFSETQ. The J segment lost 0 bases and the V segment lost 4 bases, leaving 19 bases of the junction unmatched. The chain's CDR3 is CASSLLSGLAGKTGYQETQYF. CDR3 nucleotide sequence: TGCGCCAGCAGCCTGCTATCCGGACTAGCGGGGAAGACGGGGTACCAAGAGACCCAGTACTTC.

The chain uses TRBV18 and TRBJ2-1; TRBD2 agrees at 7 bases. The trim removed 2 bases at V and 0 bases at J, leaving 4 bases unmatched. In germline, CDR1 is KGHSH, CDR2 LQKENI. The CDR3 is 16 amino acids. CDR3 residues: CASSPSLAASYNEQFF. As DNA, the CDR3 is TGTGCCAGCTCACCATCTCTAGCGGCCTCCTACAATGAGCAGTTCTTC.

The gene calls are TRBV15 and TRBJ1-2; maybe TRBD1 (5 bases). The V gene lost 1 base and the J gene lost 1 base, with 16 bases spanning the gap. The CDR3 has 17 amino acids. Germline CDR1 and CDR2: LNHNV and YYDKDF (reference sequence). CDR3 amino acids: CATSRAAGGYGNYGYTF. The DNA for the CDR3 is TGTGCCACCAGCAGAGCCGCGGGGGGATACGGTAACTATGGCTACACCTTC.

The CDR3 sequence: CASSPSGRSYEQYF. CDR3 coding DNA: TGTGCCAGCTCACCATCCGGGAGGTCCTACGAGCAGTACTTC. The rearrangement links TRBV18 to TRBJ2-7; TRBD2 aligns across 7 bases. This CDR3 spans 14 amino acids. The J segment lost 1 base and the V segment lost 2 bases, leaving 2 bases of the junction unmatched. Germline CDR1 reads KGHSH; CDR2 reads LQKENI.

The chain couples TRBV7-8 to TRBJ1-2; no definite D call. Trimming shortened V by 1 base and J by 8 bases, and 14 bases separated the two germline ends. The CDR3 runs 14 residues. Germline V gene lookup returns CDR1 SGHVS and CDR2 FQNEAQ. CDR3 protein: CASSLGVRGMGYTF. The DNA for the CDR3 is TGTGCCAGCAGCTTAGGGGTTCGGGGAATGGGCTACACCTTC.

The rearrangement uses TRBV20-1 and TRBJ1-2, with D perhaps TRBD1 (6 bases). This CDR3 region has 11 residues. Germline CDR1 reads DFQATT; CDR2 reads SNEGSKA (reference sequence). For the CDR3, the DNA is TGCAGCGCGACAGGCCCGCTCGGCTACACCTTC. It specifies CSATGPLGYTF.

This rearrangement joins TRBV28 to TRBJ1-1, with 8 bases that match TRBD1. Germline V gives CDR1 MDHEN, CDR2 SYDVKM. The CDR3 contains 16 residues. Germline trimming cut 4 bases from V and 3 bases from J; bases unmatched to any gene: 10. The CDR3 DNA reads TGTGCCAGCAGTTCCCCTGGACAGGGAATGGACACTGAAGCTTTCTTT. Translating gives CASSSPGQGMDTEAFF.

V usage is TRBV6-1 and J usage is TRBJ2-3; D possibly corresponds to TRBD1 (5 bases). Germline CDR1 is MNHNS and CDR2 is SASEGT. The CDR3 runs 13 residues. The V and J ends lost 5 bases and 4 bases respectively, with 10 bases between them. CDR3 sequence (DNA): TGTGCCAGCAGTTTGCTACAGGCAGATACGCAGTATTTT. The encoded protein is CASSLLQADTQYF.

This clone was observed a handful of times. This rearrangement joins TRBV6-4 to TRBJ1-2; 7 nucleotides agree with TRBD1. The CDR3 spans 13 residues. Germline trimming cut 4 bases from V and 7 bases from J; bases unmatched to any gene: 6. Germline assignment: CDR1 MRHNA and CDR2 SNTAGT. The CDR3 here is CASSARQGGGYTF. The CDR3 DNA sequence: TGTGCCAGCAGTGCCCGACAGGGCGGTGGCTACACCTTC.

The chain recombines TRBV7-6 with TRBJ1-5; 7 nucleotides match TRBD1. The CDR3 length is 16 residues. Germline CDR1 SGHVS, CDR2 FNYEAQ. After removal of 5 bases from V and 3 bases from J, the junction contained 10 bases not matched to a gene. In nucleotides, the CDR3 is TGTGCCAGCAGCCCCGGGACAGCAAGCCTCAATCAGCCCCAGCATTTT. Translated, it gives CASSPGTASLNQPQHF.

The chain joins TRBV28 to TRBJ2-7, with TRBD1 identical over 11 bases. Germline V lookup: CDR1 MDHEN, CDR2 SYDVKM. The CDR3 covers 15 residues. V dropped 6 bases and J dropped 2; count of bases not matched to a gene: 6. DNA for the CDR3: TGTGCCAGCAGGGGGACAGGGGGGCGTACCTACGAGCAGTACTTC. Amino acids: CASRGTGGRTYEQYF.

This clone was observed a few times. This chain uses TRBV5-1 with TRBJ2-7; perhaps TRBD1 as D (6 bases). V was clipped by 4 bases and J by 0 bases, with 20 bases between them. CDR1 and CDR2 (germline): SGHRS, YFSETQ. The CDR3 is 17 amino acids. The CDR3 loop reads CASSATPPGTSSYEQYF. CDR3 sequence (DNA): TGCGCCAGCAGCGCGACCCCTCCGGGGACATCCTCCTACGAGCAGTACTTC.

This chain uses TRBV4-3 with TRBJ2-1, with D perhaps matching TRBD2 (6 bases). Germline loops: CDR1 LGHNA, CDR2 YSLEER. V lost 1 base and J 4 bases, leaving 17 bases between the germline ends. The CDR3 covers 17 residues. The chain's CDR3 is CASSQGVFASGYNEQFF. CDR3 bases: TGCGCCAGCAGCCAAGGGGTCTTTGCCAGCGGGTACAATGAGCAGTTCTTC.

This clone has more than one count but fewer than ten. V and J are TRBV5-4 and TRBJ1-4; 7 nucleotides align to TRBD1. Germline CDR1 reads SGHNT; CDR2 reads YYREEE (reference sequence). This CDR3 spans 13 amino acids. J was trimmed by 6 bases and V by 4 bases; bases with no gene match: 3. CDR3 DNA: TGTGCCAGCAGCGACAGGGATTATGAAAAACTGTTTTTT. It is translated as CASSDRDYEKLFF.

The chain joins TRBV27 to TRBJ1-1; tentative D call: TRBD1 (6 bases). CDR1 is MNHEY, CDR2 SMNVEV, per germline (reference sequence). Trimming took 2 bases from V and 1 from J, leaving 8 bases between them. This CDR3 has 14 residues. The CDR3 DNA is TGTGCCAGCAGTTTAACAGGGTGGAACACTGAAGCTTTCTTT. Protein: CASSLTGWNTEAFF.

This clone has only a few counts. The V call is TRBV7-2, the J call TRBJ1-2; 9 bases are shared with TRBD1. The CDR3 spans 14 residues. Unmatched junction bases numbered 8, after V lost 4 bases and J lost 8 bases. Germline CDR1 and CDR2: SGHTA and FQGNSA. The DNA for the CDR3 is TGTGCCAGCAGCTGGGACAGGGAGCCAAGAGGCTACACCTTC. This sequence encodes CASSWDREPRGYTF.